What follows is one TCR beta chain and its context. The data were obtained in a study of blood T cell repertoires in COVID-19. At the level of the study: Samples of COVID-19 (acute and convalescent) were obtained from the United States, Italy and Spain. T cells, B-cell-depleted T cells, or PBMCs supplied cDNA or gDNA.

Trimming cost V 10 bases and J 7 bases; bases outside gene matches: 13. The CDR3 spans 14 residues. Germline V CDR1 and CDR2: SNHLY, FYNNEI. Enrolment of Seattle patients took place during active infection, and they were followed longitudinally. The assay was immunoSEQ multiplex PCR, and TCRdb's table has in-frame clones only and misses some. Here the sample spans around 77,000 clones, 83% being singletons. This TCR came from a man younger than 40 with COVID-19, enrolled during active disease. V is TRBV2 and J is TRBJ1-1, with TRBD1 identical over 9 bases. Sequencing used peripheral blood. The CDR3: CAIQGAGFAYEAFF. The CDR3 nucleotides are TGTGCCATACAGGGGGCGGGATTCGCTTATGAAGCTTTCTTT. The variable domain in full, with the rest retrieved from reference TRBV2 and TRBJ1-1, is EPEVTQTPSHQVTQMGQEVILRCVPISNHLYFYWYRQILGQKVEFLVSFYNNEISEKSEIFDDQFSVERPDGSNFTLKIRSTKLEDSAMYFCAIQGAGFAYEAFFGQGTRLTVV.